Sequencing of this TCR beta chain was carried out in a study of T cell changes during pregnancy in multiple sclerosis. The table came from immunoSEQ multiplex PCR; TCRdb's copy has only in-frame clones and leaves some out. This sample has 45,000 to 60,000 clones, with more than 85% found just once. With respect to this clone: One junction end does not reproduce the germline sequence, and a read error may be involved.

The CDR3 extends over 12 amino acids. The germline gives CDR1 SGHTA, CDR2 FQGNSA. The chain joins TRBV7-2 to TRBJ1-1; D ambiguous. The sequence derives from a female donor in good health, enrolled as a control in a pregnancy study. Sample: peripheral blood, taken after pregnancy. The CDR3 region has the DNA TGTGCCAGCCGCTTAAGGTCCGAGGTGGCTTTCTTT. It encodes CASRLRSEVAFF. Supplemented by reference TRBV7-2 and TRBJ1-1, the full variable domain reads GAGVSQSPSNKVTEKGKDVELRCDPISGHTALYWYRQSLGQGLEFLIYFQGNSAPDKSGLPSDRFSAERTGGSVSTLTIQRTQQEDSAVYLCASRLRSEVAFFGQGTRLTVV.